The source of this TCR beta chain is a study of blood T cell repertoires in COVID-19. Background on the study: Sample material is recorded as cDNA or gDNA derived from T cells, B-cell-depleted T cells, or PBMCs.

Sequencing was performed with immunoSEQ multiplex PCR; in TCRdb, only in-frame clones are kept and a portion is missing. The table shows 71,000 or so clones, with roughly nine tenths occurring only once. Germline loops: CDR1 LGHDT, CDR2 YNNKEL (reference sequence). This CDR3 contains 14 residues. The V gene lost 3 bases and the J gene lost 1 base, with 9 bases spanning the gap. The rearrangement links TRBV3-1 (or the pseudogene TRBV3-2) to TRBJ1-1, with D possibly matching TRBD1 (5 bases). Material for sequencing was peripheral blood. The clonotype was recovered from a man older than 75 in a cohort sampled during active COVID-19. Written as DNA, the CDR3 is TGTGCCAGCAGCCACCTCGACAGGAACACTGAAGCTTTCTTT. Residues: CASSHLDRNTEAFF.